The following is a T cell receptor (beta chain) sequence with its context. V shed 4 bases and J 4 bases; nucleotides not matched to a gene: 1. The germline V gene encodes CDR1 SEHNR and CDR2 FQNEAQ (reference sequence). The CDR3 has 13 amino acids. The data belong to a study of early T cells in non-severe SARS-CoV-2 infection. TCRdb analysed the 5' RACE reads with MiXCR anew, one entry per CDR3 protein. The table lists roughly 50,000 distinct CDR3 sequences, around 8% of them singletons. The sequence came from an adult who was a healthcare worker with PCR-confirmed SARS-CoV-2 infection or an uninfected control (not recorded which). The rearrangement joins TRBV7-9 to TRBJ2-7, with TRBD2 matching over 10 bases. Sample: whole blood. As DNA, the CDR3 is TGTGCCAGCAGCTCTAGCGGGAGTTACGAGCAGTACTTC. It translates to CASSSSGSYEQYF.